Below, 27 T cell receptor beta chains from the same sample are listed, as sequenced in a study of T-cell memory formation after mild COVID-19. TCRdb re-called the 5' RACE reads through MiXCR, storing one row per CDR3 protein. The sample has about 430,000 distinct CDR3 sequences; more than 15% are singletons. The sequenced material came from PBMCs or a T cell subset sorted from them (not recorded which). The receptors derive from a man aged 18 to 35 who had mild COVID-19 (a few samples of this study predate the infection). Cell type and time point are not known.

This chain joins TRBV20-1 and TRBJ1-5; 7 bases map to TRBD1. Germline V lookup: CDR1 DFQATT, CDR2 SNEGSKA (reference sequence). The junction had 10 bases not matched to a gene; V was cut back by 2 bases and J by 0 bases. The CDR3 spans 17 residues. This CDR3 reads CSARPDRRGHSNQPQHF. The CDR3 nucleotides read TGCAGTGCTAGACCTGACAGGAGGGGGCATAGCAATCAGCCCCAGCATTTT.

This chain joins TRBV9 and TRBJ1-1, with TRBD1 identical over 9 bases. CDR3 length: 13 residues. The ends lost 4 bases at V and 10 bases at J; junction bases unmatched: 8. CDR1 and CDR2 (germline): SGDLS, YYNGEE. In DNA form, the CDR3 reads TGTGCCAGCAGCTCCGACAGGGGGGAGACAGCTTTCTTT. The encoded protein is CASSSDRGETAFF.

This clonotype was seen many times. The J gene is TRBJ2-2, the V gene TRBV7-9, with 8 bases matching TRBD1. The CDR3 totals 14 residues. Per the germline V gene, CDR1 is SEHNR and CDR2 is FQNEAQ (reference sequence). V lost 5 bases, J lost 4 bases, and 3 bases stayed unmatched. The CDR3 loop reads CASSEQGGTGELFF. The CDR3 DNA is TGTGCCAGCAGCGAACAGGGGGGCACCGGGGAGCTGTTTTTT.

The CDR3 DNA is TGCGCCAGCAGCCAGGGTCCCGGGGCCGGGGGTCCAGATACGCAGTATTTT. It yields the protein CASSQGPGAGGPDTQYF. The rearrangement joins TRBV4-3 to TRBJ2-3, with D tentatively TRBD2 (6 bases). Germline V gives CDR1 LGHNA, CDR2 YSLEER. V shed 3 bases and J shed 4 bases, with 20 bases lying between them. CDR3 size: 17 residues.

Only a few counts were recorded for this clonotype. The V gene is TRBV4-1, the J gene TRBJ2-1; D ambiguous. CDR3 length equals 14 residues. V lost 1 base and J lost 4, with 8 bases in between. The germline V gene encodes CDR1 MGHRA and CDR2 YSYEKL. CDR3 DNA sequence: TGCGCCAGCAGCCAAGCTGACGGATACAATGAGCAGTTCTTC. It translates to CASSQADGYNEQFF.

This clonotype occurred a few times. The chain joins TRBV6-5 to TRBJ1-2; 8 bases are a match to TRBD1. V was pared by 2 bases and J by 2 bases, with 4 bases of the junction left unmatched. CDR3 size: 15 residues. Germline assignment: CDR1 MNHEY and CDR2 SVGAGI. The CDR3 DNA follows: TGTGCCAGCAGTTACAGAGGGGACAGGAACTATGGCTACACCTTC. Amino acids: CASSYRGDRNYGYTF.

The chain is built from TRBV25-1 and TRBJ1-1, with D perhaps TRBD1 (6 bases). CDR1 is MGHDK, CDR2 SYGVNS, per germline. This CDR3 has 13 residues. V lost 6 bases and J lost 6, with 14 bases in between. The chain's CDR3 is CASREQGWSEAFF. CDR3 DNA sequence: TGTGCCAGCAGGGAGCAGGGGTGGTCTGAAGCTTTCTTT.

This rearrangement joins TRBV6-6 to TRBJ2-3, with TRBD1 as a possible D gene (5 bases). Germline lookup yields CDR1 MNHNY and CDR2 SVGAGI (reference sequence). The CDR3 consists of 14 residues. V was pared by 2 bases and J by 2 bases, with 8 bases between. CDR3 DNA sequence: TGTGCCAGCAGTTACCCGACAGACACAGATACGCAGTATTTT. Protein product: CASSYPTDTDTQYF.

The chain uses TRBV7-6 and TRBJ2-5, with D unresolved. There are 13 residues in the CDR3. In germline, CDR1 is SGHVS, CDR2 FNYEAQ. The V and J ends lost 5 bases and 5 bases respectively, with 12 bases between them. CDR3 loop: CASSAYVGETQYF. CDR3 sequence (DNA): TGTGCCAGCAGCGCCTACGTCGGGGAGACCCAGTACTTC. Drawing the rest from reference TRBV7-6 and TRBJ2-5, the complete variable domain is GAGVSQSPRYKVTKRGQDVALRCDPISGHVSLYWYRQALGQGPEFLTYFNYEAQQDKSGLPNDRFSAERPEGSISTLTIQRTEQRDSAMYRCASSAYVGETQYFGPGTRLLVL.

The rearrangement joins TRBV18 to TRBJ1-1; D is ambiguous. This CDR3 is 13 amino acids long. V was cut by 8 bases and J by 1 base, with 11 bases left in between. Germline CDR1 reads KGHSH; CDR2 reads LQKENI. CDR3 amino acids: CASTFQANTEAFF. CDR3 DNA sequence: TGTGCCAGCACGTTCCAGGCGAACACTGAAGCTTTCTTT.

The V and J genes are TRBV20-1 and TRBJ2-2; D is perhaps TRBD2 (7 bases). CDR1 DFQATT and CDR2 SNEGSKA come from the germline V gene (reference sequence). This CDR3 has 18 residues. Trimming pared 0 bases from V and 3 bases from J, leaving 20 bases between. The chain's CDR3 is CSARDRMRGGVDTGELFF. The CDR3 bases are TGCAGTGCTAGAGATCGAATGAGGGGGGGAGTCGACACCGGGGAGCTGTTTTTT.

This clonotype was seen a few times. The chain couples TRBV7-2 to TRBJ1-2, with D possibly TRBD1 on 5 matching bases. V was trimmed by 4 bases and J by 8 bases, leaving 14 bases between them. Germline CDR1 reads SGHTA; CDR2 reads FQGNSA. The CDR3 consists of 13 residues. The CDR3 DNA follows: TGTGCCAGCAGCTCTTCTTGGGCAGGGGGCTACACCTTC. This translates into CASSSSWAGGYTF.

In its sample, this clonotype was seen a few times. The chain carries TRBV7-6 and TRBJ2-7; D might be TRBD1 (6 bases). Germline-derived CDR1 and CDR2 are SGHVS and FNYEAQ. CDR3 size: 12 residues. V was clipped by 1 base and J by 6 bases, with 7 bases between them. In nucleotides, the CDR3 is TGTGCCAGCAGCTTAGAAGGGGGCGAGCAGTACTTC. This codes for CASSLEGGEQYF.

This clonotype was observed a few times. The chain joins TRBV5-1 to TRBJ1-5; D remains ambiguous. V was trimmed by 0 bases and J by 7 bases, leaving 11 bases between them. Germline V CDR1 and CDR2: SGHRS, YFSETQ. The length of the CDR3 is 14 residues. As DNA, the CDR3 is TGCGCCAGCAGCTTGGTCCCAGAAAGCCAGCCCCAGCATTTT. Translating gives CASSLVPESQPQHF.

This chain links TRBV9 with TRBJ1-1; D not resolved. Trimming took 0 bases from V and 0 from J, leaving 6 bases between them. The CDR3 has 14 residues. CDR1 SGDLS and CDR2 YYNGEE come from the germline V gene. The DNA of the CDR3 is TGTGCCAGCAGCGTAGACATGGTGAACACTGAAGCTTTCTTT. Amino acids: CASSVDMVNTEAFF. Combining the CDR3 with reference TRBV9 and TRBJ1-1 gives the whole variable domain DSGVTQTPKHLITATGQRVTLRCSPRSGDLSVYWYQQSLDQGLQFLIQYYNGEERAKGNILERFSAQQFPDLHSELNLSSLELGDSALYFCASSVDMVNTEAFFGQGTRLTVV.

This clonotype has more than one count but fewer than ten. The chain couples TRBV6-2 or TRBV6-3 to TRBJ2-5, with D possibly being TRBD1 or TRBD2 (6 bases each). V was clipped by 6 bases and J by 4 bases, with 15 bases between them. Germline-derived CDR1 and CDR2 are MNHEY and SVGEGT. CDR3 size: 14 residues. As DNA, the CDR3 is TGTGCCAGCAGCATCGGGGGCTACCTAGAGACCCAGTACTTC. As protein: CASSIGGYLETQYF.

This clonotype was counted only a few times. V is TRBV6-5 and J is TRBJ2-7; D might be TRBD1 (5 bases). The germline V gene encodes CDR1 MNHEY and CDR2 SVGAGI. V was trimmed by 4 bases and J by 3 bases, leaving 13 bases between them. This CDR3 has 14 residues. CDR3 protein: CASSSSREGYEQYV. The CDR3 nucleotides are TGTGCCAGCAGTTCGAGCAGGGAAGGCTACGAGCAGTACGTC.

This clonotype was detected only a few times. This chain links TRBV6-1 with TRBJ2-7; D is uncertain. The germline V gene encodes CDR1 MNHNS and CDR2 SASEGT. V lost 8 bases, J lost 1 base, and 9 bases lay in between. The CDR3 runs to 12 residues. The CDR3, as DNA: TGTGCCAGCGAGTCAATTTCCTACGAGCAGTACGTC. Its protein is CASESISYEQYV.

There are many counts of this clonotype. The V gene is TRBV28, the J gene TRBJ1-5, with 10 bases identical to TRBD1. The germline CDR1 and CDR2 sequences are MDHEN and SYDVKM. V lost 3 bases to trimming and J lost 7 bases; unmatched junction nucleotides: 0. The CDR3 contains 13 residues. This chain's CDR3 is CASSLTGGQPQHF. CDR3 in DNA: TGTGCCAGCAGTTTGACAGGGGGCCAGCCCCAGCATTTT.

This clonotype has more than one count but fewer than ten. This rearrangement joins TRBV7-9 to TRBJ2-1, with D perhaps TRBD1 or TRBD2 (5 bases each). The CDR3 is made up of 13 amino acids. V lost 1 base and J lost 7, with 8 bases in between. Per germline, CDR1 SEHNR and CDR2 FQNEAQ (reference sequence). The CDR3 DNA follows: TGTGCCAGCAGCTTAGGAGAGGGGAATGAGCAGTTCTTC. Amino acid sequence: CASSLGEGNEQFF.

The chain combines TRBV11-3 with TRBJ2-3; 7 nucleotides match TRBD1. Per germline, CDR1 SGHNT and CDR2 YENEEA. The CDR3 covers 17 residues. V was clipped by 1 base and J by 4 bases; unmatched bases: 11. CDR3 in amino acids: CASSLGLIGGTADTQYF. The CDR3 DNA follows: TGTGCCAGCAGCTTAGGTCTGATAGGGGGCACGGCAGATACGCAGTATTTT.

This clonotype has only a few counts. V is TRBV5-1 and J is TRBJ2-3; 9 nucleotides match TRBD1. The V gene end was trimmed by 3 bases and the J gene end by 2 bases; junction bases not matched to a gene: 7. Germline CDR1 and CDR2: SGHRS and YFSETQ. The CDR3 consists of 16 residues. The CDR3 coding sequence is TGCGCCAGCAGCTCCTGGACAGGGGTGAACACAGATACGCAGTATTTT. Translating gives CASSSWTGVNTDTQYF.

The chain recombines TRBV19 with TRBJ1-5; possibly TRBD1 for D (5 bases). Trimming removed 5 bases from V and 7 bases from J, with 18 bases in between. CDR3 length equals 15 residues. CDR1 and CDR2 from the germline V gene are LNHDA and SQIVND (reference sequence). CDR3 amino acids: CASSGDQAGGQPQHF. In nucleotides, the CDR3 is TGTGCCAGTAGTGGGGACCAAGCCGGCGGCCAGCCCCAGCATTTT. The entire variable domain, with the rest obtained from reference TRBV19 and TRBJ1-5, is as follows: DGGITQSPKYLFRKEGQNVTLSCEQNLNHDAMYWYRQDPGQGLRLIYYSQIVNDFQKGDIAEGYSVSREKKESFPLTVTSAQKNPTAFYLCASSGDQAGGQPQHFGDGTRLSIL.

This clonotype was seen only a few times. The chain links TRBV2 to TRBJ1-6, with 7 nucleotides matching TRBD1. Germline V gene data show CDR1 as SNHLY and CDR2 as FYNNEI. The CDR3 is 14 residues long. J lost 14 bases, V lost 2 bases, and 9 bases had no gene match. CDR3 in amino acids: CASSEMRQGISLHF. CDR3 DNA sequence: TGTGCCAGCAGTGAAATGCGACAGGGCATCTCCCTCCACTTT.

The chain carries TRBV7-3 and TRBJ2-1; unclear D gene. The CDR3 is made up of 18 amino acids. Trimming removed 5 bases at V and 0 bases at J, with 20 bases between. Germline-derived CDR1 and CDR2 are SGHTA and FQGTGA. CDR3 in amino acids: CASSHIPGSTGSYNEQFF. DNA for the CDR3: TGTGCCAGCAGCCACATCCCGGGCTCGACTGGCTCCTACAATGAGCAGTTCTTC.

This clonotype was recorded once. The gene calls are TRBV9 and TRBJ2-1; a possible D gene is TRBD2 (6 bases). The CDR3 totals 15 residues. In germline, CDR1 is SGDLS, CDR2 YYNGEE. V was trimmed by 0 bases and J by 3 bases, leaving 10 bases between them. CDR3 in amino acids: CASSVVGLHYNEQFF. Here the CDR3 DNA reads TGTGCCAGCAGCGTAGTGGGACTCCACTACAATGAGCAGTTCTTC.

The genes are TRBV6-4 and TRBJ2-1; D possibly corresponds to TRBD2 (6 bases). CDR1 is MRHNA and CDR2 is SNTAGT in the germline V gene. This CDR3 is built from 14 residues. V lost 5 bases to trimming and J lost 8 bases, with 16 bases between them. The CDR3 loop is CASSSLGGTDEQFF. In nucleotides, the CDR3 is TGTGCCAGCAGTTCGTTGGGAGGAACAGATGAGCAGTTCTTC.